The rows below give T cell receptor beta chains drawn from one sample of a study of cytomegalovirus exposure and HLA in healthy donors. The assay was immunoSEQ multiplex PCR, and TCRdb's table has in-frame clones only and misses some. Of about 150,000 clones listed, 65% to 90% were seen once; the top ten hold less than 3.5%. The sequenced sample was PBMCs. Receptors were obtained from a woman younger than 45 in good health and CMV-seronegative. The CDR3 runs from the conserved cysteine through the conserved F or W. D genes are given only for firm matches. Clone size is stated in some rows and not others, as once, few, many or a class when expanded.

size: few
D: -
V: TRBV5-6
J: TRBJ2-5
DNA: TGTGCCAGCAGCTTCGGACCAGGGCCAACGGAGACCCAGTACTTC
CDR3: CASSFGPGPTETQYF

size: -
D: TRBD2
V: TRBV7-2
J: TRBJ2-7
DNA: TGTGCCAGCAGCCCTACTCTAGCGGGAGGGAGGGCCTACGAGCAGTACTTC
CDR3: CASSPTLAGGRAYEQYF

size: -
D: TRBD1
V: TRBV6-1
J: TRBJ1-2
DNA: TGTGCCAGCAGTGGCCAACAGGGGGCCGGGGGCTACACCTTC
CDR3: CASSGQQGAGGYTF

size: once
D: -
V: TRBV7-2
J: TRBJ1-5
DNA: TGTGCCAGCAGCTTTTCCCCTTCGCAGCCCCAGCATTTT
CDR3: CASSFSPSQPQHF

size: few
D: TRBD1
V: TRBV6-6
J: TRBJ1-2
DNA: TGTGCCAGCAGTCCGACAGGGGGGTATGGCTACACCTTC
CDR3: CASSPTGGYGYTF

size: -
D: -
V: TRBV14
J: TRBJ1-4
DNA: TGTGCCAGCAGCCAAAACAGGGTAAAACTGTTTTTT
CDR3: CASSQNRVKLFF

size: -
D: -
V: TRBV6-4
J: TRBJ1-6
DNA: TGTGCCAGCAGTGATGGCAGGGGCTATAATTCACCCCTCCACTTT
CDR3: CASSDGRGYNSPLHF

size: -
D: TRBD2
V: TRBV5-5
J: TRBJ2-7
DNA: TGTGCCAGCAGCTTGGGACTAGCAGACTACGAGCAGTACTTC
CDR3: CASSLGLADYEQYF

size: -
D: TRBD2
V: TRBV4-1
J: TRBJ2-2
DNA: TGCGCCAGCAGCCAGGGACTAGCGGGGGCGAACACCGGGGAGCTGTTTTTT
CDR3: CASSQGLAGANTGELFF

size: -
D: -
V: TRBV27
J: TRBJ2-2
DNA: TGTGCCAGCAGTCAACGTGAGATGGGGGAGCTGTTTTTT
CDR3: CASSQREMGELFF